Sequencing of this T cell receptor (beta chain) was carried out in a study of spatial heterogeneity in lung cancer. The study's findings and limits: Expanded intratumoral alpha and beta TCR counts tracked tumor mutation counts.

Documented time point: sample taken at primary tumor resection. Tumor, nontumor lung or frozen PBMC supplied whole RNA that was sequenced unsorted. This clonotype is medium-sized by share. Its antigen remains unidentified. This CDR3 has 13 residues. From germline, CDR1 is SGDLS and CDR2 YYNGEE. V gave up 2 bases and J gave up 6 bases; unmatched junction bases: 0. Each CDR3 protein is one row after TCRdb ran MiXCR on the 5' RACE reads. The table records nearly 3,000 distinct CDR3 sequences, about 7% of them present only once. The chain carries TRBV9 and TRBJ2-1; 9 bases align to TRBD1. This clonotype was obtained from a female donor with early-stage non-small cell lung cancer. The material was lung tumor tissue, obtained at surgery. DNA of the CDR3: TGTGCCAGCAGCGTGACAGGGGGCAATGAGCAGTTCTTC. The encoded protein is CASSVTGGNEQFF.